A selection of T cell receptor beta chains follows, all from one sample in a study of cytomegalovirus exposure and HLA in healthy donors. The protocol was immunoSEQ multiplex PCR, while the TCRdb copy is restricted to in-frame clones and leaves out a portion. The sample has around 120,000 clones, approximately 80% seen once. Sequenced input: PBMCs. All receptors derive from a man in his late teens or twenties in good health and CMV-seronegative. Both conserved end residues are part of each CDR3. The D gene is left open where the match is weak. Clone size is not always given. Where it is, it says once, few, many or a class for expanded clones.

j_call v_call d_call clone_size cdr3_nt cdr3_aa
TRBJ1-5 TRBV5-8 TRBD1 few TGTGCCAGCAACAAGGGGACAGCGGTTCAGCCCCAGCATTTT CASNKGTAVQPQHF
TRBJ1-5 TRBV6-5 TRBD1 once TGTGCCAGCAGCCGAGGGACAGCGAATCAGCCCCAGCATTTT CASSRGTANQPQHF
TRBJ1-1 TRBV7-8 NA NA TGTGCCAGCACCCCCTACTCCTTTTCGAGTCGGACAGTTGCTGAAGCTTTCTTT CASTPYSFSSRTVAEAFF
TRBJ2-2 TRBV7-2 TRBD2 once TGTGCCAGCAGCTCGGGACTAGCGGGGACGAACACCGGGGAGCTGTTTTTT CASSSGLAGTNTGELFF
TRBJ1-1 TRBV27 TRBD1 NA TGTGCCAGCAGTTTGTCCGGACAGGCCATGAACACTGAAGCTTTCTTT CASSLSGQAMNTEAFF
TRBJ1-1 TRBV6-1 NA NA TGTGCCAGCAGCCTGCAGGGGAACACTGAAGCTTTCTTT CASSLQGNTEAFF
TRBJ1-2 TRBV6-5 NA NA TGTGCCAGCACCCAGTCGGGGTATGGCTACACCTTC CASTQSGYGYTF
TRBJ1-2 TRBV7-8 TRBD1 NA TGTGCCAGCAGCTACACGACAGGGCCATCTAACTATGGCTACACCTTC CASSYTTGPSNYGYTF
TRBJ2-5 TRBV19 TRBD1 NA TGTGCCAGTAGTCTTTCGGGACAGGGGGGCGAGACCCAGTACTTC CASSLSGQGGETQYF
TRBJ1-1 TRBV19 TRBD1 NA TGTGCCAGTAGTGTTCGCACGGACAGGCAGCGGAACACTGAAGCTTTCTTT CASSVRTDRQRNTEAFF
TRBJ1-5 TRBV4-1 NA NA TGCGCCAGCAGCCAGGTCGATTTGGGACTTTCTAGTCAGCCCCAGCATTTT CASSQVDLGLSSQPQHF
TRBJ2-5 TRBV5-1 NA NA TGCGCCAGCAGCTTGGCCAGGGGAGAGACCCAGTACTTC CASSLARGETQYF
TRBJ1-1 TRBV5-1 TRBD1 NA TGCGCCAGCAGCTTGGCTTTGGGACAGCCGGGGGAAGCTTTCTTT CASSLALGQPGEAFF
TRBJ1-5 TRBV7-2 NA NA TGTGCCAGCAGCTCCAACGGGGGGACCCAGCCCCAGCATTTT CASSSNGGTQPQHF
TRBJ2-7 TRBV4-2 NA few TGTGCCAGCAGCCAAGATGACGGGGTCTACGAGCAGTACTTC CASSQDDGVYEQYF
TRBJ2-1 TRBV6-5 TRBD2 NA TGTGCCAGCAGTTACCCAGCGGGGGGGGCCTGGGGTGAGCAGTTCTTC CASSYPAGGAWGEQFF
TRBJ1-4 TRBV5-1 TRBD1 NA TGCGCCAGCAGCCGGGGACAGGGTCATGAAAAACTGTTTTTT CASSRGQGHEKLFF
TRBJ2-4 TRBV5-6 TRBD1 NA TGTGCCAGCAGATATGGACAGGGGCTAGCCAAAAACATTCAGTACTTC CASRYGQGLAKNIQYF
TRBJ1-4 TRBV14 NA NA TGTGCCAGCAGCCAAGATTCAACAGTTCGAAATGAAAAACTGTTTTTT CASSQDSTVRNEKLFF
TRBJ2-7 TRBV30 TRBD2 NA TGTGCCTGGATGGGTAGTACTAGCGGGGCCTACGAGCAGTACTTC CAWMGSTSGAYEQYF
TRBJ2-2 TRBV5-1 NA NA TGCGCCAGCAGCTTGGGCAGCACCGGGGAGCTGTTTTTT CASSLGSTGELFF
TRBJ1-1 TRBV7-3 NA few TGTGCCAGCAGACAAACGGTGACACCTGACACTGAAGCTTTCTTT CASRQTVTPDTEAFF
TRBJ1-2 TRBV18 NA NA TGTGCCAGCTCACCACCGTTAGGGACCCGGGGGAACTATGGCTACACCTTC CASSPPLGTRGNYGYTF
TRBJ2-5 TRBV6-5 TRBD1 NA TGTGCCAGCGGACCGCCGGGACAGGGAAAGACCCAGTACTTC CASGPPGQGKTQYF
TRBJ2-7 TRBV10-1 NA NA TGCGCCAGCAGTGAGTCGAGACAGGGACTTGACGAGCAGTACTTC CASSESRQGLDEQYF
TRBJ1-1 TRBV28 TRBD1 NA TGTGCCAGCAGTTCCCTACCTTGGACAGGAAAGGACGGAGCTTTCTTT CASSSLPWTGKDGAFF
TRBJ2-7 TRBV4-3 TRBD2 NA TGCGCCAGCAGTCTACGGGAGGGGGAATACGAGCAGTACTTC CASSLREGEYEQYF
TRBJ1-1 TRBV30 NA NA TGTGCCTGGAGGCGGACTTTGGAAGCTTTCTTT CAWRRTLEAFF
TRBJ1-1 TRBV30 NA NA TGTGCCTGGGAGGAGGGGGGGACTGAAGCTTTCTTT CAWEEGGTEAFF
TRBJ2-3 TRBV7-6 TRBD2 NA TGTGCCAGCAGCTTAGCCATTAGCGGGGGGGCCGAAGATACGCAGTATTTT CASSLAISGGAEDTQYF
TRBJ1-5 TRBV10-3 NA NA TGTGCCATCAGTAAAGGGGGATTAGGTCAGCCCCAGCATTTT CAISKGGLGQPQHF
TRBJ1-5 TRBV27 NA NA TGTGCCAGCAGTTTTCGGAGGAGGCAGCCCCAGCATTTT CASSFRRRQPQHF
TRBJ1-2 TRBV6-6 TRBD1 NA TGTGCCAGCAGTACAAGGACAGGGTTGGGATCCTTC CASSTRTGLGSF
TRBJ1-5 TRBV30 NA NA TGTGCCTGGAGCCTAGCGATCCACTTACCGGGGACGAATGATCAGCCCCAGCATTTT CAWSLAIHLPGTNDQPQHF
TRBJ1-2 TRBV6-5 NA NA TGTGCCAGCAGTTACTCAGCCTTCGACAGGAGGAGCGGCTACACCTTC CASSYSAFDRRSGYTF
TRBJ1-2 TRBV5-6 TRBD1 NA TGTGCCAGCAGCTCCGCGGGACAGGGCGAGGGGCCCTGTGGCTACACCTTC CASSSAGQGEGPCGYTF
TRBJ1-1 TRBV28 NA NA TGTGCCGTGCGGGGGTTGAACACTGAAGCTTTCTTT CAVRGLNTEAFF
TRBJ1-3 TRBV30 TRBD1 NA TGTGCCTTCCAGGGCACAGGGGTAGGAAACACCATATATTTT CAFQGTGVGNTIYF
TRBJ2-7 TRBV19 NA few TGTGCCAGTAGTATGACTGCGGTCGGAATGGTCCTCGAAGACGAGCAGTACTTC CASSMTAVGMVLEDEQYF
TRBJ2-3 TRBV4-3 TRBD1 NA TGCGCCAGCAGCCAAGATCGGCCAGGGGGCTTCACAGATACGCAGTATTTT CASSQDRPGGFTDTQYF
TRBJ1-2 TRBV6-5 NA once TGTGCCAGCAGTTACAGCAGGGGCTCAGGGTACTATGGCTACACCTTC CASSYSRGSGYYGYTF
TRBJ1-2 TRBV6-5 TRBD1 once TGTGCCAGCAGCGCCGACAGGGGGTATGGCTACACCTTC CASSADRGYGYTF
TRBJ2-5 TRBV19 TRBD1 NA TGTGCCAGTAGTTCCCACAGGGGGCTCCGAGAGACCCAGTACTTC CASSSHRGLRETQYF